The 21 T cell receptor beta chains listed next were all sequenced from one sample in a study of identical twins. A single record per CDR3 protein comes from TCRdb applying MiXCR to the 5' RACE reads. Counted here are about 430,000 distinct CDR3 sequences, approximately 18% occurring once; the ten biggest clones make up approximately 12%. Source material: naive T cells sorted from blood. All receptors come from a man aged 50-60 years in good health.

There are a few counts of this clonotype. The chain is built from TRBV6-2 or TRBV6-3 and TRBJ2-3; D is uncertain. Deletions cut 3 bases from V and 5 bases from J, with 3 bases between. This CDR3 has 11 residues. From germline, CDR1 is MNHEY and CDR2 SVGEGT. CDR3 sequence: CASSYKDTQYF. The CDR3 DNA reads TGTGCCAGCAGTTATAAAGATACGCAGTATTTT.

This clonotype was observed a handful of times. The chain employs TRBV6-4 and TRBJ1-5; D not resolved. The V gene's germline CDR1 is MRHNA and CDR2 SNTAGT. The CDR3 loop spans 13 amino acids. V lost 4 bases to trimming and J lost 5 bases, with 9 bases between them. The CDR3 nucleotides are TGTGCCAGCAGTGGAGGACTCGATCAGCCCCAGCATTTT. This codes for CASSGGLDQPQHF.

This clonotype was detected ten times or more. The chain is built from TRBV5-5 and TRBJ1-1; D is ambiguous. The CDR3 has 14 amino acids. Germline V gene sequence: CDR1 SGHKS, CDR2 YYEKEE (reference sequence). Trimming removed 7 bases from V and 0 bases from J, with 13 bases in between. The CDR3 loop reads CASASPEVNTEAFF. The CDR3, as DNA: TGTGCCAGCGCCTCCCCGGAGGTGAACACTGAAGCTTTCTTT.

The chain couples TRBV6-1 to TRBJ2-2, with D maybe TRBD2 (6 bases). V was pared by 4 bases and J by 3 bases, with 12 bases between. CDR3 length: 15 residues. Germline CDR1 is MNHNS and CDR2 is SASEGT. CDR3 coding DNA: TGTGCCAGCAGTGTGAGGTGGGGGGACACCGGGGAGCTGTTTTTT. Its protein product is CASSVRWGDTGELFF.

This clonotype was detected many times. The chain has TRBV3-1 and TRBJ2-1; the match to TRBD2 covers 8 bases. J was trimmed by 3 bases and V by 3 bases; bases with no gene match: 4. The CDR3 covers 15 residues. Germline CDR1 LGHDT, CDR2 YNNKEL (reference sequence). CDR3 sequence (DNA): TGTGCCAGCAGCCACTTAGCGGGACGCTACAATGAGCAGTTCTTC. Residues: CASSHLAGRYNEQFF.

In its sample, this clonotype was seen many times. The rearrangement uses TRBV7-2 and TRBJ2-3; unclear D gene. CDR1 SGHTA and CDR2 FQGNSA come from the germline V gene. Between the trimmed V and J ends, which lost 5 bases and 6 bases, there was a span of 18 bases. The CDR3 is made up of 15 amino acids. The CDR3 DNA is TGTGCCAGCAGCCAAAGGTTCCGGCCCGGGGATACGCAGTATTTT. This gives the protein CASSQRFRPGDTQYF.

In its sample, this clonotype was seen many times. In nucleotides, the CDR3 is TGTGCCAGCAGCTGGGCCAGTAAAAACTACGAGCAGTACTTC. Its translation is CASSWASKNYEQYF. The rearrangement joins TRBV5-6 to TRBJ2-7; D gene ambiguous. Germline V gives CDR1 SGHDT, CDR2 YYEEEE. V was trimmed by 3 bases and J by 3 bases, leaving 13 bases between them. The CDR3 length is 14 residues.

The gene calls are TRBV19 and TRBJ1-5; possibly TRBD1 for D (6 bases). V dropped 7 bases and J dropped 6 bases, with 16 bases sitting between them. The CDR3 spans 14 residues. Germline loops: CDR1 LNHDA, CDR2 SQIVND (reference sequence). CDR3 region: CASTTLQQGQPQHF. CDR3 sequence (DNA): TGTGCCAGTACTACTCTCCAACAGGGTCAGCCCCAGCATTTT.

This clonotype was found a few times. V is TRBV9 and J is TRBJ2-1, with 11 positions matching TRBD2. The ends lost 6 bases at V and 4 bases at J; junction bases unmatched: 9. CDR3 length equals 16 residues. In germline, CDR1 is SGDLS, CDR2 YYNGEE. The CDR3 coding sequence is TGTGCCAGCACCCATTGGGGGACTAGCGGTTACAATGAGCAGTTCTTC. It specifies CASTHWGTSGYNEQFF.

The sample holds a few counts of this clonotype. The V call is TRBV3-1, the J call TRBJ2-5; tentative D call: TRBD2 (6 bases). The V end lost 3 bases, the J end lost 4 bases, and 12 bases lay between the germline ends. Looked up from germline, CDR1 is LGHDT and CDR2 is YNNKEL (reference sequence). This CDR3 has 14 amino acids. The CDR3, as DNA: TGTGCCAGCAGCCAGGCGGGGCTAGCAGAGACCCAGTACTTC. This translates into CASSQAGLAETQYF.

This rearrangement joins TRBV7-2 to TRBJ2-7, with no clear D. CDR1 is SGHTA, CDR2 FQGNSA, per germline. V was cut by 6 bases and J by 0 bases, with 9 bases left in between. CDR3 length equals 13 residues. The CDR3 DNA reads TGTGCCAGCAGGCGCGGTTCCTCCTACGAGCAGTACTTC. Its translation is CASRRGSSYEQYF.

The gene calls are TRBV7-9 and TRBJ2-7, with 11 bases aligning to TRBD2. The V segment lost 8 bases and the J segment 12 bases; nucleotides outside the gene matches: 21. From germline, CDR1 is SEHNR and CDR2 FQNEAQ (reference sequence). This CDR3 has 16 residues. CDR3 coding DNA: TGTGCCAGCCCCCCCCCCGGGACTAGCGGCTTCCTGGCTGCGTACTTC. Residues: CASPPPGTSGFLAAYF. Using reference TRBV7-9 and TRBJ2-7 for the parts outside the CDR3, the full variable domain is DTGVSQNPRHKITKRGQNVTFRCDPISEHNRLYWYRQTLGQGPEFLTYFQNEAQLEKSRLLSDRFSAERPKGSFSTLEIQRTEQGDSAMYLCASPPPGTSGFLAAYFGPGTRLTVT.

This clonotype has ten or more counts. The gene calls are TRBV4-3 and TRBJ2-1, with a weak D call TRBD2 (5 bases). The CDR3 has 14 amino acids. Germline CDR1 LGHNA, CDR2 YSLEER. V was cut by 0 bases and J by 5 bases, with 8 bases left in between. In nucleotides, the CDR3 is TGCGCCAGCAGCCAAGATATCGGGGACAATGAGCAGTTCTTC. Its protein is CASSQDIGDNEQFF.

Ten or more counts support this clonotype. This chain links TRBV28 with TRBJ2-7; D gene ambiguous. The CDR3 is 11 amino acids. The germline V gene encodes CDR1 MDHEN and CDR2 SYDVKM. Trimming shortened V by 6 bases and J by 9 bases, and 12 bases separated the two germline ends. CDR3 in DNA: TGTGCCAGCAGCTATCGCCGCTGGCAGTACTTC. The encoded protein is CASSYRRWQYF.

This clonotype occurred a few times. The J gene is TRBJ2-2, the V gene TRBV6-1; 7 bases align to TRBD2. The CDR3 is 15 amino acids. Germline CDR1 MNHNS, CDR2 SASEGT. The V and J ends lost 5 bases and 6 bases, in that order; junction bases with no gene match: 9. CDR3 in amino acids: CASSRGTGLAGELFF. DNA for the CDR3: TGTGCCAGCAGTCGCGGAACCGGACTAGCCGGGGAGCTGTTTTTT.

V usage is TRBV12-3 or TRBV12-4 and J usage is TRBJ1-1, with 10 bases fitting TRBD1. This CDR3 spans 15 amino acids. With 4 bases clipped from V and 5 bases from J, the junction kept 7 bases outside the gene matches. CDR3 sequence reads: CASSSGQGPVTEAFF. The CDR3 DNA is TGTGCCAGCAGTTCGGGACAGGGGCCCGTAACTGAAGCTTTCTTT.

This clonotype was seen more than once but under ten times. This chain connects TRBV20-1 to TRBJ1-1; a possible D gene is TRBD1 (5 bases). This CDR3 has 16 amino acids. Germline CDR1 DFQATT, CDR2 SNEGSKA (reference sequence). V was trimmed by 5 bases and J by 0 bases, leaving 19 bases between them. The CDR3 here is CSAPVRDANMNTEAFF. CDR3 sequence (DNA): TGCAGTGCTCCAGTCAGGGACGCCAACATGAACACTGAAGCTTTCTTT.

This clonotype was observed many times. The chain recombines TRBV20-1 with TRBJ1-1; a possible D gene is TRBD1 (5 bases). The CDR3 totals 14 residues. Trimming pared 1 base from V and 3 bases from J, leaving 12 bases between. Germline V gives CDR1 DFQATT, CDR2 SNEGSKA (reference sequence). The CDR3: CSARVGGVDTEAFF. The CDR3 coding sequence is TGCAGTGCTAGAGTTGGGGGGGTGGACACTGAAGCTTTCTTT.

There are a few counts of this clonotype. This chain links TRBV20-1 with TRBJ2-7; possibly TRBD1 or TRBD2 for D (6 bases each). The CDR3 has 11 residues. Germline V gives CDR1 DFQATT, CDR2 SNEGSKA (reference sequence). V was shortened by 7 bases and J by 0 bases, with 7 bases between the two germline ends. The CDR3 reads CSGGASYEQYF. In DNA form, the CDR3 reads TGCAGTGGGGGGGCCTCCTACGAGCAGTACTTC.

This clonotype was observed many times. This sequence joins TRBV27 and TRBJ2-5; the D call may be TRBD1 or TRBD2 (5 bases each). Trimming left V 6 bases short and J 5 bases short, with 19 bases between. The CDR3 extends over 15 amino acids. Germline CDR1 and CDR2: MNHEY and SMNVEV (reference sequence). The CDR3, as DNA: TGTGCCAGCAGCCTCGATACTTCTCGGGGCGAGACCCAGTACTTC. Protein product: CASSLDTSRGETQYF.

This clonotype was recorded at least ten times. The CDR3 DNA reads TGTGCCAGCAGTTGGACAGGGCATGCAATATATGAGCAGTTCTTC. It is translated as CASSWTGHAIYEQFF. V is TRBV27 and J is TRBJ2-1, with 8 bases identical to TRBD1. The CDR3 extends over 15 amino acids. Germline loops: CDR1 MNHEY, CDR2 SMNVEV (reference sequence). Trimming at V came to 4 bases and at J to 8 bases, leaving 10 bases not matched to a gene.